The 20 T cell receptor beta chains below all came from one sample that was sequenced in a study of blood T cell repertoires in COVID-19 (dated by TCRdb to the early 2020s). The library came from the immunoSEQ multiplex PCR assay. The immuneACCESS repertoire file appears here via TCRdb, limited to in-frame rearrangements. These files lack a portion of the clones; in checked studies, under half of the deficit traces to unresolved V genes, and the cause of the others is not known. The sample contains almost 200,000 clones, 70% to 80% of them found a single time. The ten largest make up approximately 6% of the sample. Sequenced sample: peripheral blood. Receptors were obtained from a woman aged 40 to 50 with COVID-19, enrolled during active disease.

V is TRBV7-2 and J is TRBJ2-5; no clear D. CDR3 size: 11 residues. The germline V and J ends were trimmed by 5 bases and 9 bases, with 10 bases remaining between them. Per germline, CDR1 SGHTA and CDR2 FQGNSA. The CDR3 protein is CASSRVEAQYF. Written as DNA, the CDR3 is TGTGCCAGCAGCCGGGTGGAAGCCCAGTACTTC.

This clone has ten or more counts. The genes are TRBV7-3 and TRBJ1-5, with D tentatively TRBD1 (5 bases). Germline V gene data show CDR1 as SGHTA and CDR2 as FQGTGA. Trimming shortened V by 5 bases and J by 0 bases, and 8 bases separated the two germline ends. The CDR3 is made up of 14 amino acids. As DNA, the CDR3 is TGTGCCAGCAGCCAACAGGATAGCAATCAGCCCCAGCATTTT. It specifies CASSQQDSNQPQHF.

This chain connects TRBV6-6 to TRBJ2-5, with TRBD1 matching 7 bases. J gave up 4 bases and V 5 bases, and 7 bases lay outside the gene matches. The germline V gene encodes CDR1 MNHNY and CDR2 SVGAGI (reference sequence). The CDR3 contains 14 residues. This CDR3 is CASSRTGARETQYF. CDR3 in DNA: TGTGCCAGCAGTCGTACAGGGGCCAGAGAGACCCAGTACTTC.

CDR3 loop: CASSLGQGNYGYTF. DNA of the CDR3: TGTGCCAGCTCACTCGGACAGGGTAACTATGGCTACACCTTC. The gene calls are TRBV18 and TRBJ1-2; 8 bases are a match to TRBD1. Germline values: CDR1 KGHSH, CDR2 LQKENI. Trimming at V came to 4 bases and at J to 1 base, leaving 2 bases not matched to a gene. The CDR3 sequence is 14 residues long.

The chain joins TRBV11-2 to TRBJ2-2; D perhaps matches TRBD1 (7 bases). Germline V CDR1 and CDR2: SGHAT, FQNNGV. Trimming removed 5 bases from V and 4 bases from J, with 14 bases in between. This CDR3 comprises 15 residues. The CDR3, as DNA: TGTGCCAGCAGCCCAGGACAGGAGGGCACCGGGGAGCTGTTTTTT. It specifies CASSPGQEGTGELFF. Looking up the rest from reference TRBV11-2 and TRBJ2-2 gives the full variable domain: EAGVAQSPRYKIIEKRQSVAFWCNPISGHATLYWYQQILGQGPKLLIQFQNNGVVDDSQLPKDRFSAERLKGVDSTLKIQPAKLEDSAVYLCASSPGQEGTGELFFGEGSRLTVL.

The rearrangement joins TRBV9 to TRBJ2-7, with D perhaps TRBD2 (6 bases). The V end was cut by 2 bases, the J end by 7 bases, with 10 bases between. Germline V gives CDR1 SGDLS, CDR2 YYNGEE. CDR3 length: 12 residues. The CDR3 DNA reads as TGTGCCAGCAGCGTTTTGGCGGGGGAGCAGTACTTC. Translated: CASSVLAGEQYF.

The chain employs TRBV18 and TRBJ2-5; 7 bases align to TRBD1. The CDR3 length is 14 residues. Trimming took 4 bases from V and 0 from J; bases not matched to a gene: 2. The germline V gene encodes CDR1 KGHSH and CDR2 LQKENI. Written as DNA, the CDR3 is TGTGCCAGCTCACTACAGGGGAACCAAGAGACCCAGTACTTC. Translating it yields CASSLQGNQETQYF.

This chain joins TRBV5-8 and TRBJ1-4; TRBD1 is a possible D gene (6 bases). Germline CDR1 reads SGHTS; CDR2 reads YDEGEE. The CDR3 has 14 amino acids. V lost 4 bases to trimming and J lost 8 bases, with 15 bases between them. CDR3 bases: TGTGCCAGCAGCGTCGGGACATCGTACGAAAAACTGTTTTTT. Protein: CASSVGTSYEKLFF.

With regard to this clone: Other nucleotide sequences from this sample produce the same CDR3. The chain recombines TRBV9 with TRBJ1-5; D is unresolved. Germline loops: CDR1 SGDLS, CDR2 YYNGEE. V dropped 0 bases and J dropped 0 bases, with 10 bases sitting between them. This CDR3 has 16 residues. The CDR3 sequence is CASSVGADYSNQPQHF. In DNA, the CDR3 is TGTGCCAGCAGCGTAGGAGCGGATTATAGCAATCAGCCCCAGCATTTT. The variable domain in full, completed from reference TRBV9 and TRBJ1-5, reads DSGVTQTPKHLITATGQRVTLRCSPRSGDLSVYWYQQSLDQGLQFLIQYYNGEERAKGNILERFSAQQFPDLHSELNLSSLELGDSALYFCASSVGADYSNQPQHFGDGTRLSIL.

This clone was detected once. The V call is TRBV5-1, the J call TRBJ2-5; TRBD2 is a possible D gene (6 bases). The ends were cut back, 5 bases at V and 1 base at J, with 9 bases in the middle. Per germline, CDR1 SGHRS and CDR2 YFSETQ. This CDR3 region has 13 residues. This chain's CDR3 is CASRRGLQETQYF. The CDR3 DNA is TGCGCCAGCAGACGGGGACTCCAAGAGACCCAGTACTTC.

J is TRBJ1-5 and V is TRBV19; unclear D gene. V lost 6 bases and J lost 2, with 8 bases in between. Per the germline V gene, CDR1 is LNHDA and CDR2 is SQIVND (reference sequence). The CDR3 runs to 13 residues. Written as DNA, the CDR3 is TGTGCCAGTAGCCCCCCGGGCAATCAGCCCCAGCATTTT. Protein: CASSPPGNQPQHF.

This chain joins TRBV2 and TRBJ1-5, with D tentatively TRBD1 (6 bases). The germline V gene encodes CDR1 SNHLY and CDR2 FYNNEI. The V end was cut by 5 bases, the J end by 2 bases, with 13 bases between. The CDR3 has 15 amino acids. Here the CDR3 DNA reads TGTGCCAGCAGTACACAGGGAATGGGCAATCAGCCCCAGCATTTT. As protein: CASSTQGMGNQPQHF.

This chain connects TRBV10-3 to TRBJ2-1; 8 bases line up with TRBD2. The CDR3 totals 13 residues. The V and J ends lost 7 bases and 3 bases, in that order; junction bases with no gene match: 2. CDR1 and CDR2 from the germline V gene are ENHRY and SYGVKD. CDR3 bases: TGTGCCATCAAAAGCGGGGGCTACAATGAGCAGTTCTTC. Its protein product is CAIKSGGYNEQFF.

This chain uses TRBV9 with TRBJ2-7; perhaps TRBD1 as D (5 bases). The CDR3 runs 15 residues. Germline V lookup: CDR1 SGDLS, CDR2 YYNGEE. Trimming pared 0 bases from V and 5 bases from J, leaving 15 bases between. CDR3 loop: CASSVGHRSEDEQYF. The CDR3, as DNA: TGTGCCAGCAGCGTAGGCCACAGGTCCGAGGACGAGCAGTACTTC.

This clone was counted only a few times. Other DNA sequences in the sample encode the same CDR3. The chain couples TRBV18 to TRBJ1-1, with D unresolved. The CDR3 runs to 14 residues. Trimming stripped 2 bases from V and 1 base from J, with 8 bases between. The germline gives CDR1 KGHSH, CDR2 LQKENI. CDR3 DNA: TGTGCCAGCTCACCATTAAGAGGGAACACTGAAGCTTTCTTT. It translates to CASSPLRGNTEAFF.

This clone was found a few times. The V gene is TRBV5-6, the J gene TRBJ1-2; D is possibly TRBD1 (5 bases). Germline CDR1 is SGHDT and CDR2 is YYEEEE. The CDR3 has 13 amino acids. The V end was cut by 3 bases, the J end by 2 bases, with 8 bases between. CDR3 bases: TGTGCCAGCAGCTCCGGACAAAACTATGGCTACACCTTC. Protein product: CASSSGQNYGYTF. The full variable domain, its missing parts supplied by reference TRBV5-6 and TRBJ1-2, is DAGVTQSPTHLIKTRGQQVTLRCSPKSGHDTVSWYQQALGQGPQFIFQYYEEEERQRGNFPDRFSGHQFPNYSSELNVNALLLGDSALYLCASSSGQNYGYTFGSGTRLTVV.

This clone occurred a few times. The CDR3 region has the DNA TGCGCCAGCAGCACGGACAGGGCCATCATCTCTGGAAACACCATATATTTT. This translates into CASSTDRAIISGNTIYF. The V and J genes are TRBV5-1 and TRBJ1-3, with 8 bases matching TRBD1. The CDR3 extends over 17 amino acids. V was clipped by 4 bases and J by 0 bases; unmatched bases: 9. The germline V gene encodes CDR1 SGHRS and CDR2 YFSETQ.

This clone was found once. CDR3 coding DNA: TGTGCCAGTAGTATTCTCGGGACAGGAACTGAAGCTTTCTTT. Its translation: CASSILGTGTEAFF. The chain combines TRBV19 with TRBJ1-1, with TRBD1 matching over 8 bases. The germline V gene encodes CDR1 LNHDA and CDR2 SQIVND (reference sequence). The V segment lost 3 bases and the J segment 5 bases; nucleotides outside the gene matches: 5. There are 14 residues in the CDR3.

This clone showed up just a few times. The chain has TRBV6-5 and TRBJ2-5, with a tentative D call TRBD1 (6 bases). The CDR3 runs 16 residues. Trimming removed 1 base from V and 3 bases from J, with 15 bases in between. Germline V lookup: CDR1 MNHEY, CDR2 SVGAGI. As DNA, the CDR3 is TGTGCCAGCAGTTACTTTCCACAGGGAGAAAAAGAGACCCAGTACTTC. It codes for CASSYFPQGEKETQYF.

The chain links TRBV7-8 to TRBJ1-6; D is perhaps TRBD1 (5 bases). The CDR3 is made up of 12 amino acids. Germline assignment: CDR1 SGHVS and CDR2 FQNEAQ. V lost 11 bases and J 11 bases, leaving 16 bases between the germline ends. CDR3 loop: CAPWGGFTPLHF. Written as DNA, the CDR3 is TGTGCCCCCTGGGGGGGATTTACACCCCTCCACTTT.